What follows is one TCR beta chain and its context. The sample has other DNA sequences that encode this CDR3 too. This entry belongs to a study of blood T cell repertoires in COVID-19. Study-level background: Collection of acute and convalescent COVID-19 samples took place in the United States, Italy and Spain. In each case, the material was cDNA or gDNA derived from T cells, B-cell-depleted T cells, or PBMCs.

CDR3 length equals 15 residues. Germline V gene data show CDR1 as MNHEY and CDR2 as SVGAGI. Germline trimming cut 5 bases from V and 2 bases from J; bases unmatched to any gene: 4. In the original analysis: Reference gene primers were amplified, and this amplification served to estimate nucleated cell counts. Profiling relied on immunoSEQ multiplex PCR, and the TCRdb table lists in-frame clones only, not all of them. The V and J calls and clone size come from that table; D and trimming were worked out from the DNA. The sample carries 88,000 or so clones, around 88% recorded once. This chain connects TRBV6-5 to TRBJ1-5; TRBD1 matches 9 bases. Sequencing input: peripheral blood. The clonotype comes from a man in his sixties with acute or convalescent COVID-19. CDR3 residues: CASSPDRGGNQPQHF. Written as DNA, the CDR3 is TGTGCCAGCAGTCCGGACAGGGGAGGCAATCAGCCCCAGCATTTT.